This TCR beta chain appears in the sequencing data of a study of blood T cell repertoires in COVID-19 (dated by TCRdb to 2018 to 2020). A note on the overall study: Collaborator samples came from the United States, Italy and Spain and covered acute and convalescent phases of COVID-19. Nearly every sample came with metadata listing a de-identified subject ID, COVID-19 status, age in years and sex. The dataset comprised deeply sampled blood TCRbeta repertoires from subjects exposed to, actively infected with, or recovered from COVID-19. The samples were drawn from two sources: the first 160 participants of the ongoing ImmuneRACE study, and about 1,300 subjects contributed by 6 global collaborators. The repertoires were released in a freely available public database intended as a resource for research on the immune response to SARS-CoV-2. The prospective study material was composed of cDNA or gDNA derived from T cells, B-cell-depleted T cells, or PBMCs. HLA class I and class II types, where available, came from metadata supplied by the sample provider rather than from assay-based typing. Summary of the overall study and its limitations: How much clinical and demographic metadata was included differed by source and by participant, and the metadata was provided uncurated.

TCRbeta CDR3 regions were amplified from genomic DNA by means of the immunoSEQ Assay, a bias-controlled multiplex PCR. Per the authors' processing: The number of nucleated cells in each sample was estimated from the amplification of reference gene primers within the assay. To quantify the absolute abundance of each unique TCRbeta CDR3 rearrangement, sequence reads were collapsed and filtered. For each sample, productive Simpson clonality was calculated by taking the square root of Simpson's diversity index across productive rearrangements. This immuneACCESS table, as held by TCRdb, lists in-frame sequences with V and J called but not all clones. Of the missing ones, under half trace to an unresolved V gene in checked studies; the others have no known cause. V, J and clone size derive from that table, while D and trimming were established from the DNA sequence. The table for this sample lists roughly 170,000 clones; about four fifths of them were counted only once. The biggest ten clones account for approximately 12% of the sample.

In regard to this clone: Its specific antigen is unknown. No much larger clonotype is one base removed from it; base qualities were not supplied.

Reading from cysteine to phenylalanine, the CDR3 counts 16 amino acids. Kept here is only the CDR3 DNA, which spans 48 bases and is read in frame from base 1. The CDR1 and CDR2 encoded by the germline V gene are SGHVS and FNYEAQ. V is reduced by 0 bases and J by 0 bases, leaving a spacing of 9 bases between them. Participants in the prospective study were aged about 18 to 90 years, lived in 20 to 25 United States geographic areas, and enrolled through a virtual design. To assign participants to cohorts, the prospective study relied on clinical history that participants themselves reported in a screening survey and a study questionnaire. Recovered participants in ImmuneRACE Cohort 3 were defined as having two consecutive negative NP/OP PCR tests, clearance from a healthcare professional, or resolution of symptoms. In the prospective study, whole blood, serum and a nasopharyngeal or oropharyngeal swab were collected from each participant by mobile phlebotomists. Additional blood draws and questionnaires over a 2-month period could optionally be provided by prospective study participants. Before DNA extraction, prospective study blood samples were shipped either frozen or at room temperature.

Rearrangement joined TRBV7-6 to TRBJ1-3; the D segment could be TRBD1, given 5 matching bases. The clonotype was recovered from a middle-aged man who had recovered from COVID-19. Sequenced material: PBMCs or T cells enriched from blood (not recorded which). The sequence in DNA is TGTGCCAGCAGCTTAGCGGGCAGGGCCTCTGGAAACACCATATATTTT. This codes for CASSLAGRASGNTIYF.